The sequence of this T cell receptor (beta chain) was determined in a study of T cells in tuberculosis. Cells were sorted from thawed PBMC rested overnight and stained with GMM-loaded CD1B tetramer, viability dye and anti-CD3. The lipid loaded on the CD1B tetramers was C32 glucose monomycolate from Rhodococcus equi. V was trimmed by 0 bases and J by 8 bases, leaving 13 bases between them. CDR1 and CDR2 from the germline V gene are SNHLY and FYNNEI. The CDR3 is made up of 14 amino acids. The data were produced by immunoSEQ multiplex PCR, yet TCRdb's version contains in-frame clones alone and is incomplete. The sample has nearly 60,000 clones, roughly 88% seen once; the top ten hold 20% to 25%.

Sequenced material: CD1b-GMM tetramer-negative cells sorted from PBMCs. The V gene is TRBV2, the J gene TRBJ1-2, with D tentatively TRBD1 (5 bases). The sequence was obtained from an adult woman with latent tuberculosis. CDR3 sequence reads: CASSEARRGDGYTF. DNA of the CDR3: TGTGCCAGCAGTGAAGCGCGGAGGGGCGACGGCTACACCTTC. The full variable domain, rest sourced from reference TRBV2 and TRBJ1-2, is EPEVTQTPSHQVTQMGQEVILRCVPISNHLYFYWYRQILGQKVEFLVSFYNNEISEKSEIFDDQFSVERPDGSNFTLKIRSTKLEDSAMYFCASSEARRGDGYTFGSGTRLTVV.